This TCR beta chain was retrieved from a study of T cells in Graves' hyperthyroidism and ophthalmopathy. Study background: Specimen type is peripheral blood, collected at initial diagnosis prior to any treatment.

The table lists this clonotype with many counts. CDR3 size: 13 residues. The V segment lost 8 bases and the J segment 1 base; nucleotides outside the gene matches: 3. In germline, CDR1 is SNHLY, CDR2 FYNNEI. The investigators amplified TCR beta CDR3 regions from RNA transcripts. The HTBI primer set drove a first-round RT-PCR of the TCR CDR3. A single record per CDR3 protein comes from TCRdb applying MiXCR to the multiplex PCR reads. The profile shows 250,000 or so distinct CDR3 sequences, just over 14% of them singletons. Clinical symptoms, serum thyroxine and TRAb, thyroid ultrasound and orbital computed tomography were used for the diagnoses.

The origin of this receptor is a woman between 35 and 50 years old with Graves' hyperthyroidism that later progressed to Graves' ophthalmopathy. V is TRBV2 and J is TRBJ2-3; 7 nucleotides match TRBD1. Sequencing input: blood. CDR3 region: CASWDRGTDTQYF. For the CDR3, the DNA is TGTGCCAGCTGGGACAGAGGCACAGATACGCAGTATTTT.